Listed below are T cell receptor beta chains from one sample, sequenced in a study of regulatory T cells in long-lasting Graves disease. TCRdb passed the multiplex PCR reads through MiXCR, listing each CDR3 protein once. The sample lists roughly 430,000 distinct CDR3 sequences, around 23% seen once, with roughly 13% in the top ten. The starting material was peripheral blood mononuclear cells (PBMCs), obtained when the disease was refractory, from a patient treated with antithyroid drugs. The origin of the receptors is a female donor with Graves disease. The CDR3 runs from the conserved cysteine through the conserved F or W. A D gene is named only where the DNA matches it firmly. Clone size, where shown, is once, few, many, or a class for clones that have expanded.

d_call,cdr3_length,j_call,v_call,clone_size,cdr3_nt,cdr3_aa
-,14,TRBJ1-5,TRBV12-3/TRBV12-4,few,TGTGCCAGCAGCCTCGACAGGTTAAATCAGCCCCAGCATTTT,CASSLDRLNQPQHF
TRBD1,16,TRBJ2-7,TRBV6-1,many,TGTGCCAGCAGTAAGGACAGGGTGGTTTTGGTCTACGAGCAGTACTTC,CASSKDRVVLVYEQYF
TRBD1,14,TRBJ2-2,TRBV3-1,few,TGTGCCAGCAGCCAGGGACAGCTCACCGGGGAGCTGTTTTTT,CASSQGQLTGELFF
-,11,TRBJ2-3,TRBV2,-,TGTGCCAGCAGTGTTTTAGATACGCAGTATTTT,CASSVLDTQYF
TRBD1,14,TRBJ1-4,TRBV15,-,TGTGCCACCAGCGATGCAGGGGGAGAAGAAAAACTGTTTTTT,CATSDAGGEEKLFF
-,15,TRBJ2-7,TRBV10-3,many,TGTGCCACCAGGGCCCACCCCATGCCTGCCTACGAGCAGTACTTC,CATRAHPMPAYEQYF
-,16,TRBJ2-6,TRBV6-2/TRBV6-3,few,TGTGCCAGCAGTTCCGAACAATTCTCTGGGGCCAACGTCCTGACTTTC,CASSSEQFSGANVLTF
-,13,TRBJ2-3,TRBV7-2,-,TGTGCCAGCAGCTTAAGTATGACACATACGCAGTATTTT,CASSLSMTHTQYF
TRBD1,14,TRBJ2-5,TRBV28,many,TGTGCCAGCAGTTTTACAGGGGGCGTAGAGACCCAGTACTTC,CASSFTGGVETQYF
-,12,TRBJ2-1,TRBV6-1,many,TGTGCCAGCACCGGGCTAGTCGGAGAGCAGTTCTTC,CASTGLVGEQFF